The text below deals with one T cell receptor (beta chain). These data originate in a study of blood T cell repertoires in COVID-19. Looking at the study overall: T cells, B-cell-depleted T cells, or PBMCs provided the cDNA or gDNA that served as material.

Assignment of participants to cohorts was predicated upon participant-reported clinical history. Cohort 3 recovery required two negative PCRs, clearance, or symptom resolution. Repertoires were generated with immunoSEQ multiplex PCR, while TCRdb's copy carries only in-frame clones and drops some. The sample holds about 200,000 clones, more than 70% seen once. The CDR3 is 14 amino acids. Germline CDR1 is SGHDN and CDR2 is FVKESK. V was pared by 6 bases and J by 7 bases, with 11 bases of the junction left unmatched. The sequenced material came from PBMCs or T cells enriched from blood (not recorded which). The receptor was derived from a woman younger than 30 who had recovered from COVID-19. The chain employs TRBV14 and TRBJ1-2; 7 bases match TRBD1. CDR3 sequence: CASRATGESSGYTF. The DNA of the CDR3 is TGTGCCAGCAGAGCTACAGGGGAAAGTTCTGGCTACACCTTC.